The rows below give T cell receptor beta chains drawn from one sample of a study of T cells in localized non-small cell lung cancer. Repertoires were generated with immunoSEQ multiplex PCR, while TCRdb's copy carries only in-frame clones and drops some. The repertoire holds tens of thousands of clones, 94% seen once, with 0.65% to 0.85% in the top ten. Here the sequenced sample was peripheral blood, taken before any cancer treatment. These receptors were taken from a woman aged 40-70 years with stage I lung adenocarcinoma. CDR3s include the opening cysteine and the closing phenylalanine or tryptophan. A D gene is named only where the DNA matches it firmly. Size is stated for part of the rows, as once, few or many counts, or as a class when the clone is expanded.

NA TRBJ2-5 TRBV18 NA TGTGCCAGCTCACGAGGGGAGACCCAGTACTTC CASSRGETQYF
NA TRBJ1-1 TRBV25-1 NA TGTGCCAGCAGCCGAACAACAACGGTGAACACTGAAGCTTTCTTT CASSRTTTVNTEAFF
TRBD2 TRBJ2-1 TRBV9 NA TGTGCCAGCAGCGTAGCCGGTGGGAGGGCCTGGAATGAGCAGTTCTTC CASSVAGGRAWNEQFF
TRBD2 TRBJ2-5 TRBV7-7 NA TGTGCCAGCAGCTTAGCCCCCGGGCGGGGGAATCGGACCCAGTACTTC CASSLAPGRGNRTQYF
NA TRBJ1-1 TRBV6-9 NA TGTGCCAGCAGTTACGGACAGAAGAACACTGAAGCTTTCTTT CASSYGQKNTEAFF
NA TRBJ1-1 TRBV5-1 NA TGCGCCAGCAGCTTGTCGGGAGCCGAGAGGACTGAAGCTTTCTTT CASSLSGAERTEAFF
NA TRBJ1-4 TRBV5-4 NA TGTGCCAGCAGCTTGAAGGCTTCTAATGAAAAACTGTTTTTT CASSLKASNEKLFF
NA TRBJ1-1 TRBV6-5 NA TGTGCCAGCTTCCCCAAGCAGTTGAACACTGAAGCTTTCTTT CASFPKQLNTEAFF
NA TRBJ2-2 TRBV5-1 NA TGCGCCAGCAGGCGGAGGGGAGATGATTCCGGGGAGCTGTTTTTT CASRRRGDDSGELFF
NA TRBJ1-1 TRBV10-1 NA TGCGCCAGCAGTGGGAGTAGAGGGAACACTGAAGCTTTCTTT CASSGSRGNTEAFF
NA TRBJ2-1 TRBV7-9 NA TGTGCCAGCAGAAGTCAGGGTCCAATAGAGCTACACAATGAGCAGTTCTTC CASRSQGPIELHNEQFF
NA TRBJ1-2 TRBV9 NA TGTGCCAGCAGCGGTGGGCCCCTAGGCTATGGCTACACCTTC CASSGGPLGYGYTF
TRBD2 TRBJ2-5 TRBV5-1 few TGCGCCAGCAGCATGGAGACTAGCGGGGGGGAGACCCAGTACTTC CASSMETSGGETQYF
NA TRBJ1-6 TRBV5-1 NA TGCGCCAGCAGCTTGGTGCGGAAAGGATTGAGCTCCTATAATTCACCCCTCCACTTT CASSLVRKGLSSYNSPLHF
TRBD2 TRBJ2-4 TRBV5-1 NA TGCGCCAGCAGCTCCGGGACTAGCGTGTATTCCAAAAACATTCAGTACTTC CASSSGTSVYSKNIQYF
NA TRBJ2-3 TRBV5-6 NA TGTGCCAGCAATGAGTTGAGGGGGTTCACAGATACGCAGTATTTT CASNELRGFTDTQYF
NA TRBJ2-2 TRBV7-3 NA TGTGCCAGCAGCCCCCGGGGCACCGGGGAGCTGTTTTTT CASSPRGTGELFF
NA TRBJ2-2 TRBV25-1 once TGTGCCAGCAGGGACACCGGGAACACCGGGGAGCTGTTTTTT CASRDTGNTGELFF
NA TRBJ2-2 TRBV4-1 NA TGCGCCGCCGGGGGCCCCCGAGGGACCGGGGAGCTGTTTTTT CAAGGPRGTGELFF
TRBD1 TRBJ1-5 TRBV2 NA TGTGCCAGCAGTGCCCTGGACAGGGGGCAGCCCCAGCATTTT CASSALDRGQPQHF
NA TRBJ1-1 TRBV28 NA TGTGCCAGCAGTTTACCACGGGGCACTGAAGCTTTCTTT CASSLPRGTEAFF
NA TRBJ1-4 TRBV7-9 NA TGTGCCAGCAGCTTAATCCAGGGATATGAAAAACTGTTTTTT CASSLIQGYEKLFF
NA TRBJ2-6 TRBV5-6 NA TGTGCCAGCAGCTTCCGAATTTTTCGATCTGGGGCCAACGTCCTGACTTTC CASSFRIFRSGANVLTF
NA TRBJ2-7 TRBV19 NA TGTGCCAGTAGTATGCGTCGTAAGGCAGGGGCCTCCTACGAGCAGTACTTC CASSMRRKAGASYEQYF
NA TRBJ1-6 TRBV4-3 NA TGCGCCAGCAGCCAAGAACCAGAAGGGAGCTCCTATAATTCACCCCTCCACTTT CASSQEPEGSSYNSPLHF
TRBD2 TRBJ2-1 TRBV6-1 once TGTGCCAGCAGTGAACGACTAGCGGGGGGTTCCAATGAGCAGTTCTTC CASSERLAGGSNEQFF
NA TRBJ1-1 TRBV11-3 NA TGTGCCAGCAGCTTAGATCTTACGAGAGCTACTGAAGCTTTCTTT CASSLDLTRATEAFF
NA TRBJ1-5 TRBV4-2 NA TGTGCCAGCAGCCAAGCTATCACCCCATTGGTGACCTTCCAGCATTTT CASSQAITPLVTFQHF
NA TRBJ2-3 TRBV5-1 NA TGCGCCAGCAGCTTGGATAGTCCAGGTGATACGCAGTATTTT CASSLDSPGDTQYF
NA TRBJ2-3 TRBV11-3 NA TGTGCCAGCAGCTTATATGGTAGCCCTGGGAGCACAGATACGCAGTATTTT CASSLYGSPGSTDTQYF
NA TRBJ1-2 TRBV9 NA TGTGCCAGCAGCGTATTACCTTCCGAGACGGGGTTAGGCTACACCTTC CASSVLPSETGLGYTF
NA TRBJ1-1 TRBV5-1 NA TGCGCCAGCAGCTTGGTTGACAGGACTGACGAAGCTTTCTTT CASSLVDRTDEAFF